These T cell receptor beta chains were read from a single sample in a study of T cell responses to AZD1222 COVID-19 vaccine. The table came from immunoSEQ multiplex PCR; TCRdb's copy has only in-frame clones and leaves some out. The sample includes some 80,000 clones, around three quarters of them seen just once. The sample was peripheral blood, taken 28 days after the second dose of the MenACWY control vaccine. These receptor sequences come from an adult who received the MenACWY meningococcal vaccine as a control. The CDR3 runs from the conserved cysteine through the conserved F or W. A D gene is named only where the DNA matches it firmly. A row's size may be missing; if present it is once, few, many or a size class.

V gene: TRBV2
D gene: TRBD2
clone size: -
J gene: TRBJ2-7
CDR3 protein: CASSELAGIYEQYF
CDR3 DNA: TGTGCCAGCAGTGAATTAGCGGGAATCTACGAGCAGTACTTC

V gene: TRBV6-5
D gene: -
clone size: once
J gene: TRBJ1-2
CDR3 protein: CASLGGSGYTF
CDR3 DNA: TGTGCCAGTCTTGGGGGGTCGGGCTACACCTTC

V gene: TRBV6-5
D gene: TRBD1
clone size: few
J gene: TRBJ2-5
CDR3 protein: CASHETGVFETQYF
CDR3 DNA: TGTGCCAGCCACGAGACAGGGGTGTTTGAGACCCAGTACTTC

V gene: TRBV5-1
D gene: TRBD1
clone size: -
J gene: TRBJ1-6
CDR3 protein: CASRPQPGQLNSPLHF
CDR3 DNA: TGCGCCAGCAGACCCCAGCCGGGACAGCTTAATTCACCCCTCCACTTT

V gene: TRBV19
D gene: TRBD1
clone size: -
J gene: TRBJ2-7
CDR3 protein: CASSTTGAYEQYF
CDR3 DNA: TGTGCCAGTAGTACTACAGGGGCCTACGAGCAGTACTTC

V gene: TRBV5-5
D gene: TRBD1
clone size: -
J gene: TRBJ2-7
CDR3 protein: CASSLGGLSSYEQYF
CDR3 DNA: TGTGCCAGCAGCTTAGGGGGCCTCAGCTCCTACGAGCAGTACTTC

V gene: TRBV10-3
D gene: -
clone size: -
J gene: TRBJ2-2
CDR3 protein: CAIRPSGKNTGELFF
CDR3 DNA: TGTGCCATCAGACCTTCCGGGAAGAACACCGGGGAGCTGTTTTTT

V gene: TRBV7-9
D gene: -
clone size: -
J gene: TRBJ1-4
CDR3 protein: CASSSGRLNWGEKLFF
CDR3 DNA: TGTGCCAGCAGCTCGGGCCGACTGAACTGGGGAGAAAAACTGTTTTTT

V gene: TRBV3-1/TRBV3-2
D gene: TRBD2
clone size: -
J gene: TRBJ2-4
CDR3 protein: CASSPMIAGGRDIQYF
CDR3 DNA: TGTGCCAGCAGCCCCATGATTGCGGGGGGCAGGGACATTCAGTACTTC

V gene: TRBV6-5
D gene: -
clone size: few
J gene: TRBJ1-1
CDR3 protein: CASGELNTEAFF
CDR3 DNA: TGTGCCAGCGGGGAATTAAACACTGAAGCTTTCTTT

V gene: TRBV28
D gene: -
clone size: -
J gene: TRBJ2-2
CDR3 protein: CASSLLTTGTGELFF
CDR3 DNA: TGTGCCAGCAGTCTTCTCACAACTGGCACCGGGGAGCTGTTTTTT

V gene: TRBV5-1
D gene: -
clone size: -
J gene: TRBJ1-2
CDR3 protein: CASSPTGAVANYGYTF
CDR3 DNA: TGCGCCAGCAGCCCCACCGGTGCGGTAGCTAACTATGGCTACACCTTC

V gene: TRBV19
D gene: -
clone size: -
J gene: TRBJ1-1
CDR3 protein: CASSINMYHEAFF
CDR3 DNA: TGTGCCAGTAGTATAAATATGTACCACGAAGCTTTCTTT

V gene: TRBV19
D gene: -
clone size: -
J gene: TRBJ1-1
CDR3 protein: CASSVTVDTEAFF
CDR3 DNA: TGTGCCAGTAGTGTGACAGTAGACACTGAAGCTTTCTTT

V gene: TRBV2
D gene: TRBD1
clone size: -
J gene: TRBJ1-5
CDR3 protein: CASSFFTGGNQPQHF
CDR3 DNA: TGTGCCAGCAGTTTTTTTACAGGGGGCAATCAGCCCCAGCATTTT

V gene: TRBV4-1
D gene: -
clone size: -
J gene: TRBJ2-7
CDR3 protein: CASSLGERVGYEQYF
CDR3 DNA: TGCGCCAGCAGCCTCGGTGAGCGGGTGGGCTACGAGCAGTACTTC

V gene: TRBV6-5
D gene: TRBD1
clone size: -
J gene: TRBJ2-2
CDR3 protein: CASSSRDRGYGELFF
CDR3 DNA: TGTGCCAGCAGTTCGAGGGACAGGGGATACGGGGAGCTGTTTTTT

V gene: TRBV12-3/TRBV12-4
D gene: -
clone size: -
J gene: TRBJ2-3
CDR3 protein: CASGHWATDTQYF
CDR3 DNA: TGTGCCAGCGGCCACTGGGCCACAGATACGCAGTATTTT

V gene: TRBV12-3/TRBV12-4
D gene: TRBD2
clone size: -
J gene: TRBJ2-1
CDR3 protein: CASSLRTSGPVF
CDR3 DNA: TGTGCCAGCAGTCTCCGGACTAGCGGTCCAGTCTTC

V gene: TRBV2
D gene: -
clone size: -
J gene: TRBJ1-2
CDR3 protein: CASSEEEGLTRYGYTF
CDR3 DNA: TGTGCCAGCAGTGAAGAAGAAGGACTGACTAGATATGGCTACACCTTC

V gene: TRBV6-2/TRBV6-3
D gene: -
clone size: -
J gene: TRBJ1-1
CDR3 protein: CASSTGFMNTEAFF
CDR3 DNA: TGTGCCAGCAGCACCGGGTTCATGAACACTGAAGCTTTCTTT

V gene: TRBV5-1
D gene: -
clone size: few
J gene: TRBJ1-1
CDR3 protein: CASSLGTNTEAFF
CDR3 DNA: TGCGCCAGCAGCTTAGGTACGAACACTGAAGCTTTCTTT

V gene: TRBV7-2
D gene: -
clone size: -
J gene: TRBJ2-5
CDR3 protein: CASSIPPETQYF
CDR3 DNA: TGTGCCAGCAGCATCCCCCCAGAGACCCAGTACTTC

V gene: TRBV7-8
D gene: TRBD1
clone size: -
J gene: TRBJ1-3
CDR3 protein: CASSFRTGDNTIYF
CDR3 DNA: TGTGCCAGCAGCTTCCGGACAGGGGACAACACCATATATTTT

V gene: TRBV28
D gene: -
clone size: -
J gene: TRBJ1-2
CDR3 protein: CASSPLRGYGYTF
CDR3 DNA: TGTGCCAGCAGCCCACTTAGAGGCTATGGCTACACCTTC

V gene: TRBV3-1/TRBV3-2
D gene: -
clone size: -
J gene: TRBJ2-7
CDR3 protein: CASSPSSYEQYF
CDR3 DNA: TGTGCCAGCAGCCCGAGTTCCTACGAGCAGTACTTC

V gene: TRBV5-8
D gene: TRBD1
clone size: -
J gene: TRBJ2-5
CDR3 protein: CASSLLRQGAGLQETQYF
CDR3 DNA: TGTGCCAGCAGCCTTCTCAGACAGGGGGCTGGATTGCAAGAGACCCAGTACTTC

V gene: TRBV11-2
D gene: -
clone size: -
J gene: TRBJ2-7
CDR3 protein: CASRPPLKESYEQYF
CDR3 DNA: TGTGCCAGCAGGCCACCTTTGAAGGAGTCCTACGAGCAGTACTTC

V gene: TRBV19
D gene: TRBD2
clone size: -
J gene: TRBJ2-1
CDR3 protein: CASSSGGGYNEQFF
CDR3 DNA: TGTGCCAGTAGTAGTGGGGGGGGTTACAATGAGCAGTTCTTC

V gene: TRBV7-6
D gene: TRBD2
clone size: once
J gene: TRBJ2-3
CDR3 protein: CASSLGGTSGRRTDTQYF
CDR3 DNA: TGTGCCAGCAGCTTAGGGGGGACTAGCGGGAGACGCACAGATACGCAGTATTTT

V gene: TRBV4-1
D gene: -
clone size: -
J gene: TRBJ2-3
CDR3 protein: CASSQDQASLPTSTDTQYF
CDR3 DNA: TGCGCCAGCAGCCAAGATCAAGCGTCCCTGCCCACTAGCACAGATACGCAGTATTTT

V gene: TRBV5-6
D gene: TRBD2
clone size: few
J gene: TRBJ2-1
CDR3 protein: CASTAPGLAGVNEQFF
CDR3 DNA: TGTGCCAGCACCGCCCCAGGGCTAGCGGGAGTCAATGAGCAGTTCTTC

V gene: TRBV5-1
D gene: TRBD1
clone size: -
J gene: TRBJ1-1
CDR3 protein: CASSWTGLNTEAFF
CDR3 DNA: TGCGCCAGCAGCTGGACAGGACTGAACACTGAAGCTTTCTTT

V gene: TRBV6-1
D gene: -
clone size: -
J gene: TRBJ2-1
CDR3 protein: CASSERTPGNEQFF
CDR3 DNA: TGTGCCAGCAGTGAACGGACGCCGGGCAATGAGCAGTTCTTC

V gene: TRBV12-3/TRBV12-4
D gene: -
clone size: -
J gene: TRBJ1-4
CDR3 protein: CASSGGRAEKLFF
CDR3 DNA: TGTGCCAGCAGTGGGGGGAGGGCGGAAAAACTGTTTTTT

V gene: TRBV19
D gene: TRBD2
clone size: -
J gene: TRBJ2-7
CDR3 protein: CASSKKLAGGPRDEQYF
CDR3 DNA: TGTGCCAGTAGTAAAAAACTAGCGGGAGGGCCGCGTGACGAGCAGTACTTC

V gene: TRBV5-4
D gene: TRBD2
clone size: -
J gene: TRBJ2-3
CDR3 protein: CASSLGLAGSTDTQYF
CDR3 DNA: TGTGCCAGCAGCTTGGGACTAGCGGGAAGCACAGATACGCAGTATTTT